One and the same sample provided the 29 T cell receptor beta chains below, sequenced in a study of T cells in Graves' hyperthyroidism and ophthalmopathy (dated by TCRdb to between 2017 and 2020). Library creation used multiplex PCR. TCRdb records Illumina HiSeq 2000 as the sequencer. The TCR beta CDR3 regions were amplified from the RNA transcripts. The first round of RT-PCR for the TCR CDR3 was performed with the HTBI primer set and the Qiagen OneStep RT-PCR kit. TCRdb ran its own pipeline on the public reads, namely fastp trimming at Q25 and MiXCR clone calling, and kept in-frame beta chains. Every distinct CDR3 protein forms one entry, paired with its most common genes and DNA. This sample lists around 350,000 distinct CDR3 sequences; around 13% were detected once. The ten top clones hold roughly a fifth of the sample. The specimen sequenced was blood. These receptors originate from a woman in her twenties or thirties with Graves' ophthalmopathy.

There are many counts of this clonotype. The gene calls are TRBV9 and TRBJ1-2, with a tentative D call TRBD1 (5 bases). The length of the CDR3 is 12 residues. Between the trimmed V and J ends, which lost 6 bases and 7 bases, there was a span of 13 bases. CDR1 SGDLS and CDR2 YYNGEE come from the germline V gene. CDR3 in amino acids: CASMTRGSGYTF. The CDR3 nucleotides read TGTGCCAGCATGACTCGGGGCTCTGGCTACACCTTC.

Regarding this clonotype: A much larger clone sits a single nucleotide away, making a read error possible. The rearrangement joins TRBV6-4 to TRBJ1-4, with D possibly TRBD1 on 5 matching bases. The V gene's germline CDR1 is MRHNA and CDR2 SNTAGT. The CDR3 contains 11 residues. The V end lost 7 bases, the J end lost 9 bases, and 9 bases lay between the germline ends. CDR3 in amino acids: CASMGVKKLFF. The CDR3 DNA sequence: TGTGCCAGCATGGGGGTTAAAAAACTGTTTTTT.

This clonotype was detected a few times. One end of the junction is discordant with germline, which a read error may explain. The chain couples TRBV6-1 to TRBJ1-3, with TRBD1 matching over 9 bases. The CDR3 totals 15 residues. Germline CDR1 MNHNS, CDR2 SASEGT. The CDR3 loop is CASRPGQGSGDTIYF. The CDR3 region has the DNA TGTGCCAGCAGACCGGGACAGGGTTCTGGAGACACCATATATTTT.

This clonotype was seen many times. The chain uses TRBV6-1 and TRBJ1-1; D may be TRBD1 (5 bases). Per germline, CDR1 MNHNS and CDR2 SASEGT. V lost 7 bases to trimming and J lost 5 bases, with 14 bases between them. The length of the CDR3 is 13 residues. The CDR3 is CASKVGVWTEAFF. DNA of the CDR3: TGTGCCAGCAAGGTGGGGGTATGGACTGAAGCTTTCTTT.

The chain combines TRBV20-1 with TRBJ2-1; tentative D call: TRBD2 (6 bases). Germline V gene lookup returns CDR1 DFQATT and CDR2 SNEGSKA (reference sequence). The CDR3 covers 13 residues. V was trimmed by 3 bases and J by 8 bases, leaving 14 bases between them. CDR3 region: CSASRGYGYEQFF. CDR3 nucleotides: TGCAGTGCTAGTCGGGGGTACGGTTATGAGCAGTTCTTC.

This clonotype was observed a few times. The genes are TRBV29-1 and TRBJ1-4; 10 nucleotides agree with TRBD1. The CDR3 spans 14 residues. Trimming removed 3 bases from V and 8 bases from J; junction bases left unmatched: 6. CDR1 and CDR2 (germline): SQVTM, ANQGSEA. CDR3 in amino acids: CSVESGTGEEKLFF. The CDR3 DNA reads TGCAGCGTTGAGTCCGGGACAGGGGAAGAAAAACTGTTTTTT.

This clonotype was seen ten or more times. The chain recombines TRBV11-2 with TRBJ2-5, with 9 bases matching TRBD1. Germline V gives CDR1 SGHAT, CDR2 FQNNGV. The CDR3 consists of 14 residues. Trimming cost V 5 bases and J 5 bases; bases outside gene matches: 6. The CDR3 nucleotides are TGTGCCAGCAGCCAAGGACAGGGGAAGGAGACCCAGTACTTC. Its translation: CASSQGQGKETQYF.

In this sample, this clonotype turned up many times. CDR3 bases: TGTGCCAGCAGCCATGCCTCGGGGAGTAATGAGCAGTTCTTC. Translation: CASSHASGSNEQFF. The chain combines TRBV3-1 with TRBJ2-1, with D tentatively TRBD2 (5 bases). CDR1 and CDR2 from the germline V gene are LGHDT and YNNKEL (reference sequence). There are 14 residues in the CDR3. V gave up 3 bases and J gave up 7 bases, with 13 bases separating them.

This clonotype was counted ten times or more. J is TRBJ2-7 and V is TRBV11-1; 11 bases map to TRBD1. Per the germline V gene, CDR1 is SGHAT and CDR2 is FQDESV (reference sequence). This CDR3 has 15 amino acids. Trimming took 4 bases from V and 3 from J; bases not matched to a gene: 5. The CDR3 is CASSSLGQGGYEQYF. In DNA, the CDR3 is TGTGCCAGCAGCTCCTTGGGACAGGGGGGCTACGAGCAGTACTTC.

The table lists this clonotype with many counts. This rearrangement joins TRBV3-1 to TRBJ1-1; perhaps TRBD1 as D (6 bases). CDR3 length: 15 amino acids. V was trimmed by 2 bases and J by 4 bases, leaving 14 bases between them. Germline V gene lookup returns CDR1 LGHDT and CDR2 YNNKEL (reference sequence). In DNA form, the CDR3 reads TGTGCCAGCAGCCAACAAAGGGGAGGGGGCACTGAAGCTTTCTTT. It encodes CASSQQRGGGTEAFF.

This clonotype was seen only a few times. This sequence joins TRBV5-1 and TRBJ2-7; perhaps TRBD1 as D (6 bases). This CDR3 has 15 residues. Trimming left V 6 bases short and J 0 bases short, with 16 bases between. CDR1 is SGHRS and CDR2 is YFSETQ in the germline V gene. The CDR3 DNA reads as TGCGCCAGCACACCGACAGGCTTCCTCTCCTACGAGCAGTACTTC. It encodes CASTPTGFLSYEQYF.

The sample holds many counts of this clonotype. The rearrangement joins TRBV7-8 to TRBJ2-1; 7 positions agree with TRBD2. The CDR3 spans 15 residues. CDR1 and CDR2 (germline): SGHVS, FQNEAQ. With V trimmed by 2 bases and J by 7 bases, 8 bases remained unmatched. In DNA, the CDR3 is TGTGCCAGCAGCTTACGTGCGGGGGTCGGGAATGAGCAGTTCTTC. Amino acid sequence: CASSLRAGVGNEQFF.

This clonotype has only a few counts. J is TRBJ2-1 and V is TRBV20-1; 7 bases agree with TRBD1. CDR3 length: 14 amino acids. The J segment lost 2 bases and the V segment lost 5 bases, leaving 6 bases of the junction unmatched. Germline CDR1 reads DFQATT; CDR2 reads SNEGSKA (reference sequence). The CDR3 nucleotides read TGCAGTGCTGATCGACAGGGCACCTACAATGAGCAGTTCTTC. Its translation: CSADRQGTYNEQFF.

This sequence joins TRBV9 and TRBJ1-2, with 7 bases aligning to TRBD1. V lost 7 bases and J lost 5; bases outside the gene matches: 5. Germline CDR1 and CDR2: SGDLS and YYNGEE. CDR3 size: 12 residues. The CDR3 region has the DNA TGTGCCAGCGAAGACAGGGTTTATGGCTACACCTTC. Residues: CASEDRVYGYTF.

This clonotype was observed many times. V is TRBV18 and J is TRBJ2-5, with a possible D match to TRBD1 (6 bases). CDR3 length equals 14 residues. Germline CDR1 KGHSH, CDR2 LQKENI. V dropped 1 base and J dropped 4 bases, with 10 bases sitting between them. CDR3 region: CASSPLLGGETQYF. The CDR3 bases are TGTGCCAGCTCACCACTCCTAGGGGGAGAGACCCAGTACTTC.

This clonotype was detected only a few times. The rearrangement links TRBV18 to TRBJ1-2, with TRBD1 matching 10 bases. The CDR3 spans 14 residues. Germline V lookup: CDR1 KGHSH, CDR2 LQKENI. V gave up 6 bases and J gave up 7 bases; unmatched junction bases: 8. As DNA, the CDR3 is TGTGCCAGCTCTGAGACAGGGGGCATCGGTGGCTACACCTTC. Its protein is CASSETGGIGGYTF.

Note on this clonotype: With a much larger clone just one base away, this may be a read error. The chain joins TRBV6-1 to TRBJ1-5; TRBD1 aligns across 10 bases. The CDR3 has 15 residues. Germline CDR1 MNHNS, CDR2 SASEGT. The ends lost 6 bases at V and 11 bases at J; junction bases unmatched: 13. Here the CDR3 reads CASSRTGGFQSAQHF. Here the CDR3 DNA reads TGTGCCAGCAGCAGGACAGGGGGGTTCCAATCAGCCCAGCATTTT.

This clonotype was recorded many times. The chain is built from TRBV5-1 and TRBJ2-7; the D call may be TRBD1 or TRBD2 (5 bases each). The CDR3 covers 15 residues. The germline V gene has CDR1 SGHRS and CDR2 YFSETQ. Between the trimmed V and J ends, which lost 4 bases and 3 bases, there was a span of 17 bases. The CDR3, as DNA: TGCGCCAGCAGCCGCGGGTCGGGACCGAACTACGAGCAGTACTTC. It translates to CASSRGSGPNYEQYF.

At least ten counts were recorded for this clonotype. This chain connects TRBV28 to TRBJ1-2; 10 nucleotides align to TRBD1. From germline, CDR1 is MDHEN and CDR2 SYDVKM. CDR3 length: 13 amino acids. The J segment lost 4 bases and the V segment lost 6 bases, leaving 2 bases of the junction unmatched. The CDR3 here is CASRRDRGYGYTF. CDR3 sequence (DNA): TGTGCCAGCAGAAGGGACAGGGGCTATGGCTACACCTTC.

This clonotype appeared many times. V usage is TRBV20-1 and J usage is TRBJ2-6; 9 nucleotides agree with TRBD1. The germline CDR1 and CDR2 sequences are DFQATT and SNEGSKA (reference sequence). The CDR3 extends over 19 amino acids. The V and J ends lost 3 bases and 1 base, in that order; junction bases with no gene match: 13. DNA for the CDR3: TGCAGTGCTAGTAATTTCGGGACAGGGTCGAATTCTGGGGCCAACGTCCTGACTTTC. Its protein is CSASNFGTGSNSGANVLTF.

The table lists this clonotype with many counts. V gene TRBV7-9 combines with J gene TRBJ2-3, with 7 positions matching TRBD1. Trimming at V came to 4 bases and at J to 2 bases, leaving 6 bases not matched to a gene. The length of the CDR3 is 15 residues. Looked up from germline, CDR1 is SEHNR and CDR2 is FQNEAQ (reference sequence). The CDR3 DNA reads TGTGCCAGCAGCTGGGGTGACAGGGCCACAGATACGCAGTATTTT. Translating it yields CASSWGDRATDTQYF.

This clonotype has a count of ten or more. This chain connects TRBV7-8 to TRBJ1-5, with D perhaps TRBD1 (6 bases). Trimming pared 5 bases from V and 2 bases from J, leaving 13 bases between. The CDR3 spans 15 residues. The V gene's germline CDR1 is SGHVS and CDR2 FQNEAQ. CDR3 bases: TGTGCCAGCAGCATGAACAGGGCAGGCAATCAGCCCCAGCATTTT. Protein sequence: CASSMNRAGNQPQHF.

This clonotype was picked up a small number of times. The chain uses TRBV10-3 and TRBJ1-4; TRBD1 matches 9 bases. The V gene end was trimmed by 6 bases and the J gene end by 5 bases; junction bases not matched to a gene: 10. CDR1 and CDR2 (germline): ENHRY, SYGVKD. There are 16 residues in the CDR3. The CDR3: CAISPGQGYGNEKLFF. DNA for the CDR3: TGTGCCATCAGCCCGGGACAGGGATATGGGAATGAAAAACTGTTTTTT.

This clonotype has ten or more counts. The rearrangement links TRBV18 to TRBJ2-7, with TRBD1 matching 11 bases. After removal of 3 bases from V and 2 bases from J, the junction contained 6 bases not matched to a gene. Germline values: CDR1 KGHSH, CDR2 LQKENI. CDR3 length: 16 residues. The CDR3 spells CASSPSRGQGAYEQYF. CDR3 DNA sequence: TGTGCCAGCTCACCTTCTCGGGGACAGGGGGCCTACGAGCAGTACTTC.

This clonotype has at least ten counts. As DNA, the CDR3 is TGCAGTGCTAGAGATTGGGCCCCTTCGGGCGAGCAGTACTTC. It is translated as CSARDWAPSGEQYF. This chain joins TRBV20-1 and TRBJ2-7; the D is unclear. Trimming shortened V by 0 bases and J by 6 bases, and 15 bases separated the two germline ends. The CDR3 runs to 14 residues. CDR1 is DFQATT and CDR2 is SNEGSKA in the germline V gene (reference sequence).

This clonotype was found a few times. This chain joins TRBV19 and TRBJ1-1; D may be TRBD1 (5 bases). Trimming took off 8 bases at V and 2 bases at J, with 9 bases between the two ends. The CDR3 runs 12 residues. Germline CDR1 reads LNHDA; CDR2 reads SQIVND (reference sequence). The CDR3 here is CASGRVNTEAFF. CDR3 sequence (DNA): TGTGCCAGTGGCAGGGTCAACACTGAAGCTTTCTTT.

Notes on this clonotype: A much bigger clone sits one base away, suggesting this may be a read error. V is TRBV7-2 and J is TRBJ1-2, with D unclear. This CDR3 has 14 amino acids. With 5 bases removed from V and 1 base from J, the gap between germline ends came to 11 bases. Germline-derived CDR1 and CDR2 are SGHTA and FQGNSA. This CDR3 is CASSPSGHNYGYTF. The CDR3 bases are TGTGCCAGCAGCCCCTCCGGGCATAACTATGGCTACACCTTC.

The chain combines TRBV2 with TRBJ2-7; 10 bases match TRBD2. Germline V gene lookup returns CDR1 SNHLY and CDR2 FYNNEI. CDR3 length equals 14 residues. Germline trimming cut 9 bases from V and 7 bases from J; bases unmatched to any gene: 12. As DNA, the CDR3 is TGTGCCAGTGATGAGACTAGCGGGTCTAAAGAGCAGTACTTC. Encoded protein: CASDETSGSKEQYF.

This clonotype turned up a few times. The chain carries TRBV6-1 and TRBJ2-4, with unresolved D. The V gene's germline CDR1 is MNHNS and CDR2 SASEGT. The CDR3 is 16 residues long. Trimming left V 2 bases short and J 0 bases short, with 11 bases between. The CDR3 DNA sequence: TGTGCCAGCAGTGAACCTAACAGACGAGCCAAAAACATTCAGTACTTC. The encoded protein is CASSEPNRRAKNIQYF.